The source of this TCR beta chain is a study of cytomegalovirus exposure and HLA in healthy donors. Study context: The 100 to 150 validation repertoires used the same platform as the roughly 670 first-cohort repertoires, a later analysis reported.

A word on this clone: Its antigen is undetermined.

Overall study findings and caveats: According to a later analysis, TCR clusters from the first cohort tended to co-occur in the approximately 120 validation repertoires. A few of the chains that were CMV-associated were confirmed in vitro to be specific for CMV antigens.

Separation from the roughly 700-subject first cohort characterized the roughly 120-subject validation cohort, to which the donors belonged. Germline V gene sequence: CDR1 WNHNN, CDR2 SYGVQD (reference sequence). V dropped 6 bases and J dropped 4; count of bases not matched to a gene: 5. The CDR3 contains 13 residues. Measured with immunoSEQ multiplex PCR; TCRdb has only the in-frame clones, and not every one. The repertoire holds fewer than 95,000 clones, with approximately 84% as singletons. Input material: PBMCs. The chain has TRBV10-1 and TRBJ1-1; 7 nucleotides align to TRBD1. The receptor comes from a woman aged 18-35 years in good health and CMV-seropositive. The CDR3 DNA reads TGCGCCAGCAGGAGGGACAGCGGCACTGAAGCTTTCTTT. Its protein is CASRRDSGTEAFF.